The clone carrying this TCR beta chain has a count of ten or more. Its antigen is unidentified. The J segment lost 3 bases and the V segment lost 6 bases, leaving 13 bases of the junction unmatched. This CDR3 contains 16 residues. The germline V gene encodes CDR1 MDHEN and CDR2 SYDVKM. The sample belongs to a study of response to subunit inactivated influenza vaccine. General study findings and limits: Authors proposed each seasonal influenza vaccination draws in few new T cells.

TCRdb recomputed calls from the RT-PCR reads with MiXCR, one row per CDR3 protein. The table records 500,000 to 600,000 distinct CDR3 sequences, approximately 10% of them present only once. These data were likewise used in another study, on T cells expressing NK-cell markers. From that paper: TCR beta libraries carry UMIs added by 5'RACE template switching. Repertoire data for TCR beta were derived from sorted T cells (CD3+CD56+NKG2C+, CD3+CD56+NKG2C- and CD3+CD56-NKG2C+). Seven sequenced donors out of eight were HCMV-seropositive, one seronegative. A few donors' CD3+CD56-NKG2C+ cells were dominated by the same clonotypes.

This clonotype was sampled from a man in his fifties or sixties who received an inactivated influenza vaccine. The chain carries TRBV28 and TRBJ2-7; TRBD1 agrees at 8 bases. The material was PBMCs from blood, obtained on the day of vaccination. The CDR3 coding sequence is TGTGCCAGCAGCCTTGGGGGACAGGAGAATAACTACGAGCAGTACTTC. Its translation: CASSLGGQENNYEQYF.